This T cell receptor beta chain was sequenced for a study of beta chain features in type 1 diabetes. V was shortened by 4 bases and J by 4 bases, with 13 bases between the two germline ends. Germline CDR1 MNHEY, CDR2 SMNVEV (reference sequence). CDR3 size: 14 residues. Isolated RNA was reverse transcribed in full, so expressed TCRB transcripts were sequenced. Clones were read by immunoSEQ multiplex PCR, and TCRdb kept only the in-frame ones, dropping some. The sample contains some 44,000 clones, about half of which appear only once. The source of this sequence is a young woman in good health. V gene TRBV27 combines with J gene TRBJ1-1; D gene unclear. The source material was Tregs from blood. Here the CDR3 reads CASSSRLASTEAFF. The CDR3 bases are TGTGCCAGCAGTTCTAGGTTGGCGAGCACTGAAGCTTTCTTT.